This passage covers 10 T cell receptor beta chains from one sample sequenced in a study of T cell responses to AZD1222 COVID-19 vaccine. TCRdb keeps only in-frame clones here, not all; method: immunoSEQ multiplex PCR. Seen here are around 160,000 clones, 82% observed once, and the top ten hold around 4.1%. The input for sequencing was peripheral blood, taken on day 0 of MenACWY control vaccination. All receptors derive from an adult in good health.

V usage is TRBV19 and J usage is TRBJ2-2; 8 bases match TRBD1. V shed 8 bases and J 4 bases; nucleotides not matched to a gene: 3. From germline, CDR1 is LNHDA and CDR2 SQIVND (reference sequence). The CDR3 totals 13 residues. Here the CDR3 reads CASWDRPTGELFF. CDR3 nucleotides: TGTGCCAGTTGGGACAGGCCCACCGGGGAGCTGTTTTTT.

The chain employs TRBV6-2 or TRBV6-3 and TRBJ2-5; 10 bases fit TRBD2. The germline V gene has CDR1 MNHEY and CDR2 SVGEGT. The J segment lost 7 bases and the V segment lost 5 bases, leaving 13 bases of the junction unmatched. CDR3 size: 16 residues. The CDR3 here is CASSAPASGGRGTQYF. The CDR3 DNA follows: TGTGCCAGCAGTGCCCCGGCTAGCGGGGGTAGGGGGACCCAGTACTTC.

This sequence joins TRBV10-3 and TRBJ1-1, with D unresolved. CDR1 is ENHRY and CDR2 is SYGVKD in the germline V gene. This CDR3 spans 13 amino acids. Trimming took off 5 bases at V and 2 bases at J, with 9 bases between the two ends. The CDR3 DNA sequence: TGTGCCATCAGTTCGGACGAAAACACTGAAGCTTTCTTT. Translating gives CAISSDENTEAFF.

The chain recombines TRBV2 with TRBJ2-1; D unresolved. The V gene's germline CDR1 is SNHLY and CDR2 FYNNEI. V gave up 4 bases and J gave up 9 bases, with 10 bases separating them. The CDR3 runs 12 residues. CDR3 residues: CASSVTSSEQFF. DNA of the CDR3: TGTGCCAGCAGTGTTACTTCTAGTGAGCAGTTCTTC.

This clone was recorded at least ten times. The chain carries TRBV3-1 (or the pseudogene TRBV3-2) and TRBJ2-2; 9 bases map to TRBD2. Germline CDR1 and CDR2: LGHDT and YNNKEL (reference sequence). With V trimmed by 0 bases and J by 3 bases, 2 bases remained unmatched. This CDR3 region has 16 residues. The chain's CDR3 is CASSQESGGYTGELFF. CDR3 DNA sequence: TGTGCCAGCAGCCAAGAAAGCGGGGGGTACACCGGGGAGCTGTTTTTT.

The chain has TRBV6-1 and TRBJ2-2; D uncertain. The V end lost 8 bases, the J end lost 1 base, and 8 bases lay between the germline ends. Germline assignment: CDR1 MNHNS and CDR2 SASEGT. The CDR3 has 13 residues. DNA of the CDR3: TGTGCCAGCTCATCCGGGAACACCGGGGAGCTGTTTTTT. Encoded protein: CASSSGNTGELFF.

The CDR3 DNA reads TGCGCCAGCAGTGAGTCGGCCGCGTCCGAGACCCAGTACTTC. Amino acid sequence: CASSESAASETQYF. The chain recombines TRBV10-1 with TRBJ2-5; no definite D call. The CDR3 extends over 14 amino acids. Trimming removed 0 bases from V and 5 bases from J, with 10 bases in between. Germline CDR1 reads WNHNN; CDR2 reads SYGVQD (reference sequence).

The V gene is TRBV5-1, the J gene TRBJ2-7, with 9 bases matching TRBD1. Germline V lookup: CDR1 SGHRS, CDR2 YFSETQ. CDR3 length: 15 residues. V was pared by 4 bases and J by 0 bases, with 5 bases of the junction left unmatched. CDR3 bases: TGCGCCAGCAGCACGGGACAGGGTTACTCCTACGAGCAGTACTTC. It codes for CASSTGQGYSYEQYF.

The chain is built from TRBV7-2 and TRBJ2-1; D may be TRBD1 (6 bases). This CDR3 has 14 amino acids. CDR1 and CDR2 from the germline V gene are SGHTA and FQGNSA. Trimming cost V 1 base and J 9 bases, with 13 bases left between them. In DNA form, the CDR3 reads TGTGCCAGCAGCTTAGAAGTGTCAGGGGCTGAGCAGTTCTTC. Amino acid sequence: CASSLEVSGAEQFF.

The chain is built from TRBV4-2 and TRBJ2-1, with 9 bases identical to TRBD2. The CDR3 sequence is 19 residues long. Germline loops: CDR1 LGHNA, CDR2 YNFKEQ. J was trimmed by 4 bases and V by 0 bases; bases with no gene match: 13. DNA for the CDR3: TGTGCCAGCAGCCAAGAACAGCGGGGGGTTCTTCTATTTTACAATGAGCAGTTCTTC. It translates to CASSQEQRGVLLFYNEQFF.